A single sample gave rise to the 9 T cell receptor beta chains below, sequenced in a study of vaccination effects on CD4 cells after COVID-19. Antigen-specific CD4+ T cells were first expanded with viral peptide pools by the ViraFEST assay and only then sequenced. Researchers isolated CD4+ T cells once approximately eleven days of culture had elapsed. No antigens are known for them. Sequencing was performed with immunoSEQ multiplex PCR; in TCRdb, only in-frame clones are kept and a portion is missing. The sample lists 70,000 to 95,000 clones; approximately 81% were seen once. The sample was CD4+ T cells from PBMCs cultured with HCoV-229E spike peptides, taken before COVID-19 vaccination. The receptors stem from a human donor who received a COVID-19 vaccine.

The V gene is TRBV18, the J gene TRBJ2-3; TRBD2 matches at 11 bases. V gave up 2 bases and J gave up 1 base; unmatched junction bases: 5. Germline-derived CDR1 and CDR2 are KGHSH and LQKENI. The CDR3 covers 17 residues. The CDR3 sequence: CASSPTGTSGGTDTQYF. The CDR3 nucleotides are TGTGCCAGCTCACCAACCGGGACTAGCGGAGGCACAGATACGCAGTATTTT.

In this sample, this clone turned up a few times. V and J are TRBV9 and TRBJ2-3; 7 positions match TRBD2. Germline-derived CDR1 and CDR2 are SGDLS and YYNGEE. The CDR3 covers 15 residues. V trimming: 1 base; J trimming: 0 bases; junction bases outside the gene matches: 2. CDR3 in amino acids: CASSVFGGSTDTQYF. The CDR3 nucleotides read TGTGCCAGCAGCGTATTCGGGGGGAGCACAGATACGCAGTATTTT.

The genes are TRBV29-1 and TRBJ1-5, with TRBD1 matching over 9 bases. V trimming: 6 bases; J trimming: 4 bases; junction bases outside the gene matches: 1. CDR3 length equals 12 residues. The germline CDR1 and CDR2 sequences are SQVTM and ANQGSEA. CDR3 sequence (DNA): TGCAGCGTGGGACAGGGAAATCAGCCCCAGCATTTT. This encodes CSVGQGNQPQHF.

This chain uses TRBV2 with TRBJ2-5; no clear D gene. V was trimmed by 1 base and J by 0 bases, leaving 6 bases between them. The CDR3 covers 14 residues. Germline lookup yields CDR1 SNHLY and CDR2 FYNNEI. The chain's CDR3 is CASSEVNDQETQYF. Written as DNA, the CDR3 is TGTGCCAGCAGTGAAGTCAATGACCAAGAGACCCAGTACTTC.

The V call is TRBV5-8, the J call TRBJ1-1; 11 positions agree with TRBD1. The J segment lost 5 bases and the V segment lost 7 bases, leaving 4 bases of the junction unmatched. The CDR3 spans 13 residues. Germline lookup yields CDR1 SGHTS and CDR2 YDEGEE. In DNA, the CDR3 is TGTGCCAGCCCAGGGACAGGGGGGACTGAAGCTTTCTTT. This encodes CASPGTGGTEAFF.

This clone was detected once. The CDR3 sequence is CASSYIAAPNYGYTF. CDR3 nucleotides: TGTGCCAGCAGTTACATCGCTGCCCCTAACTATGGCTACACCTTC. The chain employs TRBV6-6 and TRBJ1-2; D ambiguous. CDR3 length equals 15 residues. V lost 2 bases and J 0 bases, leaving 10 bases between the germline ends. CDR1 MNHNY and CDR2 SVGAGI come from the germline V gene (reference sequence).

The chain uses TRBV20-1 and TRBJ1-1; D call uncertain. With 3 bases removed from V and 0 bases from J, the gap between germline ends came to 8 bases. CDR1 and CDR2 from the germline V gene are DFQATT and SNEGSKA (reference sequence). CDR3 length: 13 amino acids. CDR3 DNA: TGCAGTGCTAGTGGTAATATGAACACTGAAGCTTTCTTT. It encodes CSASGNMNTEAFF.

This chain connects TRBV19 to TRBJ2-2; 10 bases fit TRBD1. This CDR3 region has 16 residues. V lost 7 bases, J lost 7 bases, and 12 bases stayed unmatched. The germline V gene encodes CDR1 LNHDA and CDR2 SQIVND (reference sequence). CDR3 coding DNA: TGTGCCAGTACCCGGGCGGGACAGGGGCGGGGCGGGGAGCTGTTTTTT. Its protein product is CASTRAGQGRGGELFF.

The chain couples TRBV19 to TRBJ2-1, with a tentative D call TRBD2 (6 bases). V was pared by 5 bases and J by 5 bases, with 13 bases between. Germline CDR1 LNHDA, CDR2 SQIVND (reference sequence). The CDR3 is made up of 14 amino acids. Here the CDR3 reads CASSGGWGNNEQFF. In DNA form, the CDR3 reads TGTGCCAGTAGTGGGGGGTGGGGAAACAATGAGCAGTTCTTC. Full variable domain (missing parts from reference TRBV19 and TRBJ2-1): DGGITQSPKYLFRKEGQNVTLSCEQNLNHDAMYWYRQDPGQGLRLIYYSQIVNDFQKGDIAEGYSVSREKKESFPLTVTSAQKNPTAFYLCASSGGWGNNEQFFGPGTRLTVL.